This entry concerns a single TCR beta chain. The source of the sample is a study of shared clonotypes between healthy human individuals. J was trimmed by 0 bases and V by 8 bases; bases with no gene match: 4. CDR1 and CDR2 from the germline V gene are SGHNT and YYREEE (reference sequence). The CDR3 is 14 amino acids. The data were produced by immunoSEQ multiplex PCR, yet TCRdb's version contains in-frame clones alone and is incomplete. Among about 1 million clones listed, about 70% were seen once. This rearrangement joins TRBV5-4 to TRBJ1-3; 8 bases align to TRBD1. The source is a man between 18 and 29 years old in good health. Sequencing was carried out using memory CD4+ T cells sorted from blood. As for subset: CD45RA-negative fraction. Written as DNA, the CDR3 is TGTGCCAGGGACAGGGTAGACTCTGGAAACACCATATATTTT. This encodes CARDRVDSGNTIYF.